Listed below are T cell receptor beta chains from one sample, sequenced in a study of cytomegalovirus exposure and HLA in healthy donors. Sequencing used immunoSEQ multiplex PCR; TCRdb keeps in-frame clones, though not all of them. The table has some 200,000 clones, 70% to 85% seen once. Sequenced sample: PBMCs. Every receptor here comes from a woman in her sixties in good health and CMV-seropositive. Each CDR3 is given with its conserved first and last residue. Each record gives: D gene, clone size, V gene, J gene, CDR3 DNA, CDR3 protein. The D gene is left open where the match is weak. Clone size is shown for a subset of rows, as once, few, many or a class of expanded clone.

d_gene: NA; abundance: once; v_gene: TRBV27; j_gene: TRBJ1-1; CDR3nt: TGTGCCAGCAGTTTACGGGCAGGGGACCTAATGAACACTGAAGCTTTCTTT; CDR3aa: CASSLRAGDLMNTEAFF
d_gene: TRBD1; abundance: NA; v_gene: TRBV6-6; j_gene: TRBJ1-2; CDR3nt: TGTGCCAGCAGCCTACTCCGGGACAGGGGATCTGTAGGCTACACCTTC; CDR3aa: CASSLLRDRGSVGYTF
d_gene: NA; abundance: few; v_gene: TRBV7-6; j_gene: TRBJ2-6; CDR3nt: TGTGCCAGCAGCCCCCGAGGAGGGGCCAACGTCCTGACTTTC; CDR3aa: CASSPRGGANVLTF
d_gene: NA; abundance: NA; v_gene: TRBV30; j_gene: TRBJ1-3; CDR3nt: TGTGCCTCCCACAGAACTGGAAACACCATATATTTT; CDR3aa: CASHRTGNTIYF
d_gene: TRBD1; abundance: once; v_gene: TRBV6-5; j_gene: TRBJ2-7; CDR3nt: TGTGCCAGCAGGCACGACAGGGGACACTCCTACGAGCAGTACTTC; CDR3aa: CASRHDRGHSYEQYF
d_gene: NA; abundance: few; v_gene: TRBV4-1; j_gene: TRBJ2-7; CDR3nt: TGCGCCAGCAGCCAAGAGGGCCGCTACGAGCAGTACTTC; CDR3aa: CASSQEGRYEQYF
d_gene: NA; abundance: NA; v_gene: TRBV7-2; j_gene: TRBJ2-1; CDR3nt: TGTGCCAGCAGCTTAGACCCCCCGGGTAAGTTCTTC; CDR3aa: CASSLDPPGKFF
d_gene: TRBD1; abundance: NA; v_gene: TRBV6-1; j_gene: TRBJ2-7; CDR3nt: TGTGCCAGCAGTGAACTCCGGACAGGGGGTCGCTACGAGCAGTACTTC; CDR3aa: CASSELRTGGRYEQYF
d_gene: TRBD1; abundance: once; v_gene: TRBV4-1; j_gene: TRBJ2-5; CDR3nt: TGCGCCAGCAGCCCACTTACAGGGGGGCGGCAGACCCAGTACTTC; CDR3aa: CASSPLTGGRQTQYF
d_gene: TRBD2; abundance: few; v_gene: TRBV10-1; j_gene: TRBJ2-1; CDR3nt: TGCGCCAGCAGTGGATCCGGGACTAGCAATTACAATGAGCAGTTCTTC; CDR3aa: CASSGSGTSNYNEQFF
d_gene: NA; abundance: NA; v_gene: TRBV4-1; j_gene: TRBJ1-2; CDR3nt: TGCGCCAGCAGCCAAACCGGGACACCGACTAACTATGGCTACACCTTC; CDR3aa: CASSQTGTPTNYGYTF
d_gene: TRBD2; abundance: few; v_gene: TRBV5-4; j_gene: TRBJ2-1; CDR3nt: TGTGCCAGCAGCTTGAAGCTAGCGGGGAGCAATGAGCAGTTCTTC; CDR3aa: CASSLKLAGSNEQFF
d_gene: NA; abundance: NA; v_gene: TRBV10-3; j_gene: TRBJ2-2; CDR3nt: TGTGCCATCAGTGAGGGCCCCGGGGAGCTGTTTTTT; CDR3aa: CAISEGPGELFF
d_gene: NA; abundance: once; v_gene: TRBV30; j_gene: TRBJ2-4; CDR3nt: TGTGCCTGGAGTGTACTGAGAGCTACAAACATTCAGTACTTC; CDR3aa: CAWSVLRATNIQYF
d_gene: NA; abundance: NA; v_gene: TRBV5-4; j_gene: TRBJ1-2; CDR3nt: TGTGCCAGCAGCTTGGCGGGAGATACCTATGGCTACACCTTC; CDR3aa: CASSLAGDTYGYTF
d_gene: TRBD1; abundance: few; v_gene: TRBV11-2; j_gene: TRBJ1-2; CDR3nt: TGTGCCAGCAGCCTGGGGACAGGGGGCTTAAATGGCTACACCTTC; CDR3aa: CASSLGTGGLNGYTF
d_gene: NA; abundance: NA; v_gene: TRBV21-1; j_gene: TRBJ1-2; CDR3nt: TGTGCCATCCTCCGGGACAGGGGCGTAGGGAGATATGGCTACACCTTC; CDR3aa: CAILRDRGVGRYGYTF
d_gene: NA; abundance: NA; v_gene: TRBV6-6; j_gene: TRBJ1-4; CDR3nt: TGTGCCAGCAGTTACGGGCAGGGGCTAGAAAAACTGTTTTTT; CDR3aa: CASSYGQGLEKLFF
d_gene: TRBD2; abundance: NA; v_gene: TRBV5-6; j_gene: TRBJ2-5; CDR3nt: TGTGCCAGCAGCTTGGCCGAGACTAGCAGACAAGAGACCCAGTACTTC; CDR3aa: CASSLAETSRQETQYF
d_gene: NA; abundance: NA; v_gene: TRBV4-2; j_gene: TRBJ1-5; CDR3nt: TGTGCCAGCAGCCAAACCCCGGGACAACACAATCAGCCCCAGCATTTT; CDR3aa: CASSQTPGQHNQPQHF
d_gene: TRBD1; abundance: NA; v_gene: TRBV30; j_gene: TRBJ2-7; CDR3nt: TGTGCCTGGAGTGTAACACAGGGGGCAGGGGAGCAGTACTTC; CDR3aa: CAWSVTQGAGEQYF
d_gene: NA; abundance: NA; v_gene: TRBV25-1; j_gene: TRBJ2-6; CDR3nt: TGTGCCAGCATCTCCTCTGGGGCCAACGTCCTGACTTTC; CDR3aa: CASISSGANVLTF
d_gene: NA; abundance: NA; v_gene: TRBV19; j_gene: TRBJ2-1; CDR3nt: TGTGCCAGTAGTAGAGGACAGTCCTACAATGAGCAGTTCTTC; CDR3aa: CASSRGQSYNEQFF
d_gene: NA; abundance: NA; v_gene: TRBV6-1; j_gene: TRBJ2-5; CDR3nt: TGTGCCATTGACAGAACCCAAGAGACCCAGTACTTC; CDR3aa: CAIDRTQETQYF
d_gene: NA; abundance: NA; v_gene: TRBV2; j_gene: TRBJ2-1; CDR3nt: TGTGCCAGCAGTGAAGGTCGGGGTTACACCTACAATGAGCAGTTCTTC; CDR3aa: CASSEGRGYTYNEQFF
d_gene: TRBD1; abundance: NA; v_gene: TRBV5-6; j_gene: TRBJ2-7; CDR3nt: TGTGCCAGCAGCCCCGGACAGGGCGAGGAGCAGTACTTC; CDR3aa: CASSPGQGEEQYF
d_gene: TRBD2; abundance: NA; v_gene: TRBV5-4; j_gene: TRBJ2-2; CDR3nt: TGTGCCAGCAGCTTGCGTGCGGGAGCGGGCACCGGGGAGCTGTTTTTT; CDR3aa: CASSLRAGAGTGELFF
d_gene: NA; abundance: NA; v_gene: TRBV6-1; j_gene: TRBJ1-6; CDR3nt: TGTGCCAGCAGTGAAGCGCTTGTTGGACAAACTAATTCACCCCTCCACTTT; CDR3aa: CASSEALVGQTNSPLHF
d_gene: NA; abundance: NA; v_gene: TRBV6-1; j_gene: TRBJ1-2; CDR3nt: TGTGCCAGCAGTTCCCGGGATTCTTATGGCTACACCTTC; CDR3aa: CASSSRDSYGYTF
d_gene: TRBD2; abundance: NA; v_gene: TRBV27; j_gene: TRBJ2-7; CDR3nt: TGTGCCAGCAGTTTCGCACTAGCGGGAGTATACGAGCAGTACTTC; CDR3aa: CASSFALAGVYEQYF
d_gene: NA; abundance: NA; v_gene: TRBV5-5; j_gene: TRBJ1-6; CDR3nt: TGTGCCAGCAGCTTAGAGGGCGCGGGCTCCTATAATTCACCCCTCCACTTT; CDR3aa: CASSLEGAGSYNSPLHF